This entry lists 27 T cell receptor beta chains sequenced from one sample in a study of CD8+ T cells in alopecia areata. In each case, RNA was isolated and then reverse transcribed into cDNA as the sequencing template. Method: immunoSEQ multiplex PCR; TCRdb's copy keeps in-frame clones and lacks some. The table shows 150,000 to 200,000 clones, with approximately 62% occurring only once. The sample in question was CD4+ T cells sorted from blood, obtained at week 0. All receptors come from a human donor with alopecia areata.

The CDR3 nucleotides are TGCAGCGTTGCGGCGGGACTAGCGGGGGAGAACACCGGGGAGCTGTTTTTT. Its protein is CSVAAGLAGENTGELFF. V gene TRBV29-1 combines with J gene TRBJ2-2; the match to TRBD2 covers 14 bases. This CDR3 comprises 17 residues. Trimming removed 4 bases from V and 1 base from J; junction bases left unmatched: 5. CDR1 is SQVTM, CDR2 ANQGSEA, per germline.

The J gene is TRBJ2-1, the V gene TRBV29-1; TRBD1 matches 7 bases. The CDR3 covers 12 residues. CDR1 and CDR2 from the germline V gene are SQVTM and ANQGSEA. With V trimmed by 5 bases and J by 5 bases, 3 bases remained unmatched. Written as DNA, the CDR3 is TGCAGCGTTAACAGGGGTAACAATGAGCAGTTCTTC. It is translated as CSVNRGNNEQFF.

The V call is TRBV29-1, the J call TRBJ2-1; 8 bases match TRBD2. This CDR3 region has 15 residues. Per the germline V gene, CDR1 is SQVTM and CDR2 is ANQGSEA. V lost 7 bases and J lost 5; bases outside the gene matches: 13. The CDR3 region is CSGLALAGGNNEQFF. CDR3 nucleotide sequence: TGCAGCGGCCTCGCCTTGGCGGGGGGCAACAATGAGCAGTTCTTC.

The CDR3 reads CSVERGSEAFF. The CDR3 bases are TGCAGCGTTGAGAGGGGCTCTGAAGCTTTCTTT. The chain uses TRBV29-1 and TRBJ1-1, with D possibly matching TRBD1 (5 bases). V lost 3 bases to trimming and J lost 6 bases, with 8 bases between them. The CDR3 spans 11 residues. The germline gives CDR1 SQVTM, CDR2 ANQGSEA.

This clone was found a few times. The chain is built from TRBV2 and TRBJ2-7; D might be TRBD1 or TRBD2, each matching 5 bases. The CDR3 runs to 13 residues. Germline loops: CDR1 SNHLY, CDR2 FYNNEI. Trimming left V 6 bases short and J 4 bases short, with 13 bases between. The DNA of the CDR3 is TGTGCCAGCAGAGGAGTGTGGGGGTACGAGCAGTACTTC. This codes for CASRGVWGYEQYF.

This clone is a singleton in its sample. This chain links TRBV7-9 with TRBJ1-1, with TRBD1 identical over 7 bases. The CDR3 length is 14 residues. Germline V gene lookup returns CDR1 SEHNR and CDR2 FQNEAQ (reference sequence). The V and J ends lost 2 bases and 7 bases, in that order; junction bases with no gene match: 7. CDR3 loop: CASSLTGTAGEAFF. In DNA form, the CDR3 reads TGTGCCAGCAGCTTAACCGGGACAGCCGGTGAAGCTTTCTTT.

The V gene is TRBV15, the J gene TRBJ2-7, with TRBD2 matching 8 bases. The CDR3 consists of 12 residues. Trimming cost V 5 bases and J 7 bases; bases outside gene matches: 4. Germline V gene sequence: CDR1 LNHNV, CDR2 YYDKDF (reference sequence). The CDR3 DNA reads TGTGCCACCAGCCCGGGGGGGACTGAGCAGTACTTC. Translation: CATSPGGTEQYF.

This clone was seen only a few times. The chain recombines TRBV2 with TRBJ2-3, with D hard to call. The V and J ends lost 2 bases and 1 base respectively, with 10 bases between them. Germline CDR1 SNHLY, CDR2 FYNNEI. The CDR3 has 15 residues. CDR3 sequence reads: CASSELGIGTDTQYF. CDR3 coding DNA: TGTGCCAGCAGTGAATTAGGGATTGGCACAGATACGCAGTATTTT.

This clone has more than one count but fewer than ten. The chain uses TRBV4-1 and TRBJ2-7, with 8 bases that match TRBD1. There are 17 residues in the CDR3. The germline V gene encodes CDR1 MGHRA and CDR2 YSYEKL. The V gene end was trimmed by 3 bases and the J gene end by 1 base; junction bases not matched to a gene: 11. CDR3 bases: TGCGCCAGCAGCCAGTACGGCGACAGGGGAAGATCCTACGAGCAGTACTTC. It yields the protein CASSQYGDRGRSYEQYF.

The chain employs TRBV2 and TRBJ1-2, with 7 bases aligning to TRBD1. The CDR3 sequence is 14 residues long. Losses at the gene ends were 7 bases for V and 6 bases for J; bases not matched to a gene: 11. CDR1 is SNHLY and CDR2 is FYNNEI in the germline V gene. The CDR3 protein is CASTKSRTGDGYTF. CDR3 nucleotides: TGTGCCAGCACTAAATCCCGGACAGGTGATGGCTACACCTTC.

This clone showed up just once. The J gene is TRBJ2-3, the V gene TRBV29-1; 8 bases agree with TRBD2. The junction had 11 bases not matched to a gene; V was cut back by 7 bases and J by 8 bases. CDR3 length equals 13 residues. The germline V gene has CDR1 SQVTM and CDR2 ANQGSEA. DNA for the CDR3: TGCAGCGAGGAGAGCGGGGGAAGGGGTACGCAGTATTTT. It specifies CSEESGGRGTQYF.

This clone was observed a handful of times. The rearrangement uses TRBV4-3 and TRBJ1-5; D gene uncertain. Looked up from germline, CDR1 is LGHNA and CDR2 is YSLEER. The CDR3 totals 17 residues. V dropped 0 bases and J dropped 0 bases, with 12 bases sitting between them. DNA for the CDR3: TGCGCCAGCAGCCAAGAAAGGTGGGGTTATAGCAATCAGCCCCAGCATTTT. Translating it yields CASSQERWGYSNQPQHF.

The rearrangement links TRBV4-2 to TRBJ2-3, with 9 positions matching TRBD2. After removal of 0 bases from V and 4 bases from J, the junction contained 11 bases not matched to a gene. The CDR3 runs 18 residues. Per germline, CDR1 LGHNA and CDR2 YNFKEQ. CDR3 nucleotides: TGTGCCAGCAGCCAAGACTCCTCCGGCGGGGGGGCAGCAGATACGCAGTATTTT. It specifies CASSQDSSGGGAADTQYF.

The rearrangement links TRBV25-1 to TRBJ1-5; the D gene is possibly TRBD1 (6 bases). This CDR3 contains 14 residues. Germline assignment: CDR1 MGHDK and CDR2 SYGVNS. Trimming removed 3 bases at V and 7 bases at J, with 13 bases between. The CDR3 sequence: CASSEYGGGQPQHF. The DNA for the CDR3 is TGTGCCAGCAGTGAGTACGGGGGCGGGCAGCCCCAGCATTTT. Filled out from reference TRBV25-1 and TRBJ1-5, the complete variable domain reads EADIYQTPRYLVIGTGKKITLECSQTMGHDKMYWYQQDPGMELHLIHYSYGVNSTEKGDLSSESTVSRIRTEHFPLTLESARPSHTSQYLCASSEYGGGQPQHFGDGTRLSIL.

V is TRBV5-6 and J is TRBJ2-5; either TRBD1 or TRBD2 may fit D (6 bases each). The V gene's germline CDR1 is SGHDT and CDR2 YYEEEE. The CDR3 extends over 17 amino acids. V lost 5 bases, J lost 1 base, and 21 bases lay in between. The CDR3 nucleotides are TGTGCCAGCAGTTTCCCTACGGGGGCTAGTTCCCAAGAGACCCAGTACTTC. This sequence encodes CASSFPTGASSQETQYF. The full variable domain, its missing parts supplied by reference TRBV5-6 and TRBJ2-5, is DAGVTQSPTHLIKTRGQQVTLRCSPKSGHDTVSWYQQALGQGPQFIFQYYEEEERQRGNFPDRFSGHQFPNYSSELNVNALLLGDSALYLCASSFPTGASSQETQYFGPGTRLLVL.

The rearrangement links TRBV29-1 to TRBJ2-3; D gene unclear. The CDR3 runs 8 residues. The ends were cut back, 3 bases at V and 8 bases at J, with 0 bases in the middle. Germline lookup yields CDR1 SQVTM and CDR2 ANQGSEA. In DNA form, the CDR3 reads TGCAGCGTTGATACGCAGTATTTT. Encoded protein: CSVDTQYF.

The chain is built from TRBV11-2 and TRBJ2-2; 8 positions agree with TRBD2. V trimming: 7 bases; J trimming: 7 bases; junction bases outside the gene matches: 11. The CDR3 has 15 residues. From germline, CDR1 is SGHAT and CDR2 FQNNGV. The CDR3 protein is CASTLSGARVGELFF. In nucleotides, the CDR3 is TGTGCCAGCACCCTTAGCGGGGCCCGTGTCGGGGAGCTGTTTTTT. The full variable domain, with the rest looked up from reference TRBV11-2 and TRBJ2-2, is EAGVAQSPRYKIIEKRQSVAFWCNPISGHATLYWYQQILGQGPKLLIQFQNNGVVDDSQLPKDRFSAERLKGVDSTLKIQPAKLEDSAVYLCASTLSGARVGELFFGEGSRLTVL.

The chain is built from TRBV4-1 and TRBJ1-6; D is perhaps TRBD1 (5 bases). The germline gives CDR1 MGHRA, CDR2 YSYEKL. V was cut by 0 bases and J by 10 bases, with 16 bases left in between. The CDR3 is 16 residues long. The CDR3 sequence is CASSQDSGVVVSPLHF. DNA of the CDR3: TGCGCCAGCAGCCAAGATTCGGGGGTTGTTGTATCACCCCTCCACTTT.

This clone was seen a few times. The chain carries TRBV29-1 and TRBJ2-1; D is perhaps TRBD1 (6 bases). Germline loops: CDR1 SQVTM, CDR2 ANQGSEA. CDR3 length equals 12 residues. Trimming removed 7 bases at V and 7 bases at J, with 14 bases between. Here the CDR3 reads CSGASGVNEQFF. The DNA of the CDR3 is TGCAGCGGGGCGTCAGGGGTTAATGAGCAGTTCTTC.

The chain joins TRBV2 to TRBJ2-4; D is perhaps TRBD2 (5 bases). Looked up from germline, CDR1 is SNHLY and CDR2 is FYNNEI. The V end lost 8 bases, the J end lost 0 bases, and 17 bases lay between the germline ends. CDR3 size: 16 residues. The CDR3 sequence is CASVGSRGLAKNIQYF. The CDR3 DNA is TGTGCCAGCGTCGGGTCCCGGGGTCTAGCCAAAAACATTCAGTACTTC.

This clone was seen a few times. The V call is TRBV11-2, the J call TRBJ1-6; D is unresolved. The CDR3 is 15 residues long. Germline lookup yields CDR1 SGHAT and CDR2 FQNNGV. The germline V and J ends were trimmed by 1 base and 10 bases, with 14 bases remaining between them. Written as DNA, the CDR3 is TGTGCCAGCAGCTTAGTCGGGTTTGTTGACTCACCCCTCCACTTT. It specifies CASSLVGFVDSPLHF.

J is TRBJ1-6 and V is TRBV14; TRBD1 matches 9 bases. Germline CDR1 and CDR2: SGHDN and FVKESK. The CDR3 runs to 15 residues. V lost 4 bases to trimming and J lost 8 bases; unmatched junction nucleotides: 6. The CDR3 spells CASSLGQGRHSPLHF. The CDR3 region has the DNA TGTGCCAGCAGCCTCGGACAGGGGAGGCATTCACCCCTCCACTTT.

The chain recombines TRBV30 with TRBJ2-7; D perhaps matches TRBD2 (7 bases). V was shortened by 4 bases and J by 4 bases, with 11 bases between the two germline ends. This CDR3 is built from 12 residues. Germline V lookup: CDR1 GTSNPN, CDR2 SVGIG (reference sequence). CDR3 sequence (DNA): TGTGCCTGGAACCGGGGGGCTTACGAGCAGTACTTC. The encoded protein is CAWNRGAYEQYF.

The CDR3 nucleotides read TGCAGCGTCGCCGGGACATCCCCAGATACGCAGTATTTT. This codes for CSVAGTSPDTQYF. The rearrangement uses TRBV29-1 and TRBJ2-3; a weak D match, TRBD1 (6 bases). CDR1 SQVTM and CDR2 ANQGSEA come from the germline V gene. This CDR3 has 13 amino acids. The V gene lost 6 bases and the J gene lost 4 bases, with 14 bases spanning the gap.

The V and J genes are TRBV29-1 and TRBJ1-1; D remains ambiguous. Per the germline V gene, CDR1 is SQVTM and CDR2 is ANQGSEA. V lost 2 bases, J lost 3 bases, and 4 bases lay in between. The CDR3 sequence is 11 residues long. The CDR3 bases are TGCAGCGTTGAAACCTACACTGAAGCTTTCTTT. Translated: CSVETYTEAFF.

There are a few counts of this clone. This rearrangement joins TRBV25-1 to TRBJ1-6; tentative D call: TRBD1 (6 bases). The germline V gene has CDR1 MGHDK and CDR2 SYGVNS. The CDR3 sequence is 15 residues long. Between the trimmed V and J ends, which lost 9 bases and 3 bases, there was a span of 15 bases. CDR3: CASSQGNLYNSPLHF. The CDR3, as DNA: TGTGCCAGTTCACAGGGCAACCTCTATAATTCACCCCTCCACTTT.

This clone is a singleton in its sample. The chain combines TRBV6-5 with TRBJ2-3; perhaps TRBD1 as D (5 bases). V was clipped by 6 bases and J by 2 bases, with 9 bases between them. This CDR3 is 13 amino acids long. Germline values: CDR1 MNHEY, CDR2 SVGAGI. The CDR3 nucleotides read TGTGCCAGCAGCCCGACAGTCACAGATACGCAGTATTTT. Protein: CASSPTVTDTQYF.